The 8 T cell receptor beta chains below were found in one sample sequenced in a study of cytomegalovirus exposure and HLA in healthy donors. The PCR was carried out with 60 Vbeta primers and 13 Jbeta primers. This table comes from immunoSEQ multiplex PCR, and its TCRdb copy is limited to in-frame clones, with some not included. The table shows about 130,000 clones, with about 80% occurring only once. The sequenced material came from PBMCs. The receptors derive from a man aged 30 to 45 in good health.

The genes are TRBV19 and TRBJ2-1, with 8 nucleotides matching TRBD2. The V segment lost 5 bases and the J segment 0 bases; nucleotides outside the gene matches: 6. CDR1 and CDR2 (germline): LNHDA, SQIVND (reference sequence). This CDR3 is 16 amino acids long. CDR3 bases: TGTGCCAGTAGTCGACGTAGCGGGAACTCCTACAATGAGCAGTTCTTC. This translates into CASSRRSGNSYNEQFF.

V is TRBV5-1 and J is TRBJ2-1; maybe TRBD2 (6 bases). Trimming took 2 bases from V and 6 from J, leaving 12 bases between them. Germline assignment: CDR1 SGHRS and CDR2 YFSETQ. The length of the CDR3 is 14 residues. CDR3 loop: CASSLFGTRNEQFF. The CDR3 DNA reads TGCGCCAGCAGCTTATTCGGGACTCGCAATGAGCAGTTCTTC.

The chain links TRBV10-2 to TRBJ1-2, with D possibly TRBD1 on 6 matching bases. Per germline, CDR1 WSHSY and CDR2 SAAADI. The CDR3 consists of 13 residues. With 5 bases removed from V and 6 bases from J, the gap between germline ends came to 13 bases. Here the CDR3 DNA reads TGCGCCAGCAGTCTAGCAGGGGCTAATGGCTACACCTTC. Translation: CASSLAGANGYTF.

In the case of this clone: Other DNA sequences within the sample encode an identical CDR3. The V gene is TRBV7-2, the J gene TRBJ2-7, with TRBD2 as a possible D gene (5 bases). V was cut by 6 bases and J by 2 bases, with 11 bases left in between. The germline CDR1 and CDR2 sequences are SGHTA and FQGNSA. The CDR3 has 13 amino acids. The DNA of the CDR3 is TGTGCCAGCAGTCAACGGGGTCCCTACGAGCAGTACTTC. It translates to CASSQRGPYEQYF.

The sample holds a few counts of this clone. The chain couples TRBV28 to TRBJ1-2; a possible D gene is TRBD1 (5 bases). The CDR3 covers 13 residues. The V gene lost 3 bases and the J gene lost 8 bases, with 13 bases spanning the gap. Germline assignment: CDR1 MDHEN and CDR2 SYDVKM. The CDR3 region has the DNA TGTGCCAGCAGTTTGTCGGGGACTTCCGGCTACACCTTC. It encodes CASSLSGTSGYTF.

The V gene is TRBV9, the J gene TRBJ2-2; 8 bases are shared with TRBD1. Germline-derived CDR1 and CDR2 are SGDLS and YYNGEE. The junction had 9 bases not matched to a gene; V was cut back by 3 bases and J by 5 bases. The CDR3 sequence is 16 residues long. CDR3 nucleotide sequence: TGTGCCAGCAGCGCTTATGGACAGGGAAATACCGGGGAGCTGTTTTTT. Its protein is CASSAYGQGNTGELFF.

V gene TRBV7-2 combines with J gene TRBJ1-2; 7 bases are a match to TRBD1. V lost 5 bases and J lost 1; bases outside the gene matches: 7. Germline V gene lookup returns CDR1 SGHTA and CDR2 FQGNSA. The CDR3 has 15 residues. CDR3 amino acids: CASSPSRGVNYGYTF. The CDR3 region has the DNA TGTGCCAGCAGCCCCTCCAGGGGGGTTAACTATGGCTACACCTTC.

CDR3: CASSPQGGRISDTQYF. CDR3 bases: TGCGCCAGCAGCCCCCAAGGCGGGAGGATCTCAGATACGCAGTATTTT. The chain links TRBV5-1 to TRBJ2-3; 8 nucleotides line up with TRBD2. The CDR3 extends over 16 amino acids. CDR1 and CDR2 from the germline V gene are SGHRS and YFSETQ. V shed 4 bases, J shed 4 bases, and the junction held 11 bases outside the gene matches.